A selection of T cell receptor beta chains follows, all from one sample in a study of neurological immune-mediated disorders. TCRdb ran MiXCR on the 5' RACE reads and lists one entry per CDR3 protein. This table has approximately 70,000 distinct CDR3 sequences, approximately 4.6% appearing once. Sequenced material: PBMCs. The receptors were gathered from a woman in her 70s with multiple sclerosis. CDR3s include the opening cysteine and the closing phenylalanine or tryptophan. The D gene is left open where the match is weak. Only part of the rows carry a size: once, few, many, or a class if the clone is expanded.

>many|TRBJ1-6|NA|16|TRBV28
TGTGCCAGCAGTTCCTCGGGGGTTTCAAATAATTCACCCCTCCACTTT
CASSSSGVSNNSPLHF
>many|TRBJ2-3|NA|15|TRBV10-3
TGTGCCATCAGTGGTAACTTCGCTCCGACAGATACGCAGTATTTT
CAISGNFAPTDTQYF
>many|TRBJ2-3|TRBD2|16|TRBV7-2
TGTGCCAGCCTCCGACTAGCGGGAGGGGTCGCAGATACGCAGTATTTT
CASLRLAGGVADTQYF
>many|TRBJ2-7|NA|15|TRBV12-3/TRBV12-4
TGTGCCAGCAGCCCCGGCGGCAGGGCGAGAGGCGAGCAGTACTTC
CASSPGGRARGEQYF
>many|TRBJ1-2|TRBD1|14|TRBV5-1
TGCGCCAGCAGCCAAGGGGACAGTAACTATGGCTACACCTTC
CASSQGDSNYGYTF
>many|TRBJ2-7|TRBD1|14|TRBV7-2
TGTGCCAGCAGCCCGGGACAGTGGGTGGATGAGCAGTACTTC
CASSPGQWVDEQYF
>few|TRBJ2-7|NA|14|TRBV6-6
TGTGCCAGCAGTTACGGGACGGTCGCCTACGAGCAGTACTTC
CASSYGTVAYEQYF
>many|TRBJ2-4|TRBD2|17|TRBV3-1
TGTGCCAGCAGCCAAGGGCTAGCGGGTCCCCGGCAAAACATTCAGTACTTC
CASSQGLAGPRQNIQYF
>NA|TRBJ1-1|TRBD1|15|TRBV7-2
TGTGCCAGCAGACGAAATCAGGGGGAGAACACTGAAGCTTTCTTT
CASRRNQGENTEAFF
>many|TRBJ2-1|NA|20|TRBV5-1
TGCGCCAGCAGCTCTTCCAGCTCTCCGGGGTCTCCCGGCTCCTACAATGAGCAGTTCTTC
CASSSSSSPGSPGSYNEQFF
>few|TRBJ1-1|NA|15|TRBV6-6
TGTGCCAGCAGTTACTCGATCGGGGGGCTCTCTGAAGCTTTCTTT
CASSYSIGGLSEAFF
>many|TRBJ1-1|NA|15|TRBV20-1
TGCAGTGCTAGGGTGCCCGGTCGGATGAACACTGAAGCTTTCTTT
CSARVPGRMNTEAFF
>many|TRBJ2-1|NA|13|TRBV14
TGTGCCAGCAGCCAAGATGCGGGGAGTGAGCAGTTCTTC
CASSQDAGSEQFF
>many|TRBJ1-2|NA|14|TRBV10-3
TGTGCCATCAGTGAGTCGGTCGGGGTTCATGGCTACACCTTC
CAISESVGVHGYTF
>few|TRBJ2-1|TRBD1|14|TRBV7-2
TGTGCCAGCAGCTTTACAGGGGGCAAGGATGAGCACTTCTTC
CASSFTGGKDEHFF
>many|TRBJ2-2|NA|12|TRBV6-5
TGTGCCAGCAGCCCCTGGGCCGGGGAGCTGTTTTTT
CASSPWAGELFF
>many|TRBJ1-4|NA|15|TRBV12-3/TRBV12-4
TGTGCCAGCAGTTTCTGGGACCGAACTAATGAAAAACTGTTTTTT
CASSFWDRTNEKLFF
>many|TRBJ2-5|NA|13|TRBV2
TGTGCCAGCAGTCAGACACGTCAAGAGACCCAGTACTTC
CASSQTRQETQYF
>many|TRBJ2-7|NA|15|TRBV6-5
TGTGCCAGCAGTGAAGATAGTCAGGGATCATGGTTAGAGTACTTC
CASSEDSQGSWLEYF
>many|TRBJ2-5|TRBD2|13|TRBV5-1
TGCGCCAGCAGCCGGGACTACCGGGAGACCCAGTACTTC
CASSRDYRETQYF
>few|TRBJ2-3|NA|15|TRBV5-1
TGCGCCAGCAGCTTGTTCCACCCTGACACAGATACGCAGTATTTT
CASSLFHPDTDTQYF
>many|TRBJ1-2|TRBD1|14|TRBV20-1
TGCAGTGCTAGAGGGCAGGGGGCACCCTATGGCTACACCTTC
CSARGQGAPYGYTF
>many|TRBJ2-1|NA|14|TRBV5-1
TGCGCCAGCTACCTAGCTGAGACCTACAATGAGCAGTTCTTC
CASYLAETYNEQFF
>many|TRBJ2-1|NA|15|TRBV7-2
TGTGCCAGCAGCTTAAACTTAGTTACCTACAATGAGCAGTTCTTC
CASSLNLVTYNEQFF
>few|TRBJ2-5|TRBD2|14|TRBV25-1
TGTGCCAGCAGAAGCGGGAGGGCCTGGGAGACCCAGTACTTC
CASRSGRAWETQYF
>NA|TRBJ2-2|NA|14|TRBV27
TGTGCCAGCAGTTTAACCCAGGGCACCGGGGAGCTGTTTTTT
CASSLTQGTGELFF
>many|TRBJ2-1|TRBD2|16|TRBV5-1
TGCGCCAGCAGCTTGGGGACTAGCGGGCCGATGAATGAGCAGTTCTTC
CASSLGTSGPMNEQFF
>many|TRBJ1-3|NA|13|TRBV7-9
TGTGCCAGCACCTTCTCAGCTGGAAACACCATATATTTT
CASTFSAGNTIYF
>many|TRBJ1-2|NA|13|TRBV30
TGTGCCTGGAGTTGGAGGGGCAACTATGGCTACACCTTC
CAWSWRGNYGYTF
>NA|TRBJ2-7|NA|14|TRBV7-2
TGTGCCAGCAGCTTAGTCTTAGTAAAGGGTGAGCAGTACTTC
CASSLVLVKGEQYF
>many|TRBJ2-2|TRBD1|17|TRBV27
TGTGCCAGCAGTTTACTGACAGGGGGCGGGAACACCGGGGAGCTGTTTTTT
CASSLLTGGGNTGELFF
>many|TRBJ2-5|NA|15|TRBV20-1
TGCAGTGCTTTTTACCCCCGTGCAGCGCAAGAGACCCAGTACTTC
CSAFYPRAAQETQYF
>many|TRBJ1-5|NA|15|TRBV7-2
TGTGCCAGCAGCTTAGGGGGGGCTAGCAATCAGCCCCAGCATTTT
CASSLGGASNQPQHF
>NA|TRBJ1-2|TRBD1|13|TRBV30
TGTGCCTACCAGGGACAGGGGTACGGGGGCTACACCTTC
CAYQGQGYGGYTF
>NA|TRBJ2-5|NA|13|TRBV5-1
TGCGCCAGCCTTGCGACCGACCAAGAGACCCAGTACTTC
CASLATDQETQYF
>many|TRBJ2-1|TRBD2|14|TRBV29-1
TGCAGCCCCAGACTGAGCGGGAGGTCGGATGAGCAGTTCTTC
CSPRLSGRSDEQFF
>few|TRBJ2-1|TRBD2|17|TRBV5-4
TGTGCCAGCAGCTTTTCGACTAGCGGGAGCGGAAAGAAAGAGCAGTTCTTC
CASSFSTSGSGKKEQFF
>many|TRBJ1-6|NA|15|TRBV5-5
TGTGCCAGCAGCTTGAGTGAGACAGATAATTCACCCCTCCACTTT
CASSLSETDNSPLHF
>many|TRBJ2-7|NA|15|TRBV3-1
TGTGCCAGCAGCCCAACTGACTTACAGGGTCACGAGCAGTACTTC
CASSPTDLQGHEQYF
>NA|TRBJ1-1|NA|13|TRBV25-1
TGTGCCAGCGCCCGTGGAGGATACACTGAAGCTTTCTTT
CASARGGYTEAFF
>few|TRBJ2-5|NA|13|TRBV20-1
TGCAGTGATAGAGATACTAGCCTAGAGACCCAGTACTTC
CSDRDTSLETQYF